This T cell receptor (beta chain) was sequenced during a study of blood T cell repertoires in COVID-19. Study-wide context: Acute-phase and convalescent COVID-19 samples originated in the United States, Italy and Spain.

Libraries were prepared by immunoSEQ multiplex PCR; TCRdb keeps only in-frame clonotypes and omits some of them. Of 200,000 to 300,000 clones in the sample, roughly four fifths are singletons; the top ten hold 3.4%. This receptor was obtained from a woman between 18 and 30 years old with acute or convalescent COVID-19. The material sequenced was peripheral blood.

CDR3 sequence reads: CASSHHGPGGANVLTF. DNA of the CDR3: TGTGCCAGCAGCCATCATGGCCCGGGTGGGGCCAACGTCCTGACTTTC. This rearrangement joins TRBV4-2 to TRBJ2-6; no clear D gene. V gave up 3 bases and J gave up 3 bases, with 12 bases separating them. The length of the CDR3 is 16 residues. Germline V gene lookup returns CDR1 LGHNA and CDR2 YNFKEQ.